Shown below are 4 T cell receptor beta chains from a single sample sequenced in a study of T cell repertoires in cytomegalovirus infection. TCRdb passed the reads through MiXCR, listing each CDR3 protein once. The sample has 680,000 or so distinct CDR3 sequences; approximately 34% are singletons. Material for sequencing was PBMCs. These receptors all come from a human donor in good health (CMV status not recorded). Some clones in this sample may be carry-over from other donors' samples.

V usage is TRBV27 and J usage is TRBJ2-1; 8 nucleotides align to TRBD1. This CDR3 is built from 16 residues. The trim removed 6 bases at V and 2 bases at J, leaving 9 bases unmatched. In germline, CDR1 is MNHEY, CDR2 SMNVEV (reference sequence). The CDR3 is CASRVGQAPTYNEQFF. In DNA form, the CDR3 reads TGTGCCAGCAGAGTGGGACAGGCCCCCACCTACAATGAGCAGTTCTTC.

The chain employs TRBV2 and TRBJ2-3, with 13 bases that match TRBD2. This CDR3 has 19 residues. The V gene's germline CDR1 is SNHLY and CDR2 FYNNEI. V dropped 8 bases and J dropped 2; count of bases not matched to a gene: 16. CDR3 sequence (DNA): TGTGCCAGCTTAACGGGACTAGCGGGGACTCCAGACTACACAGATACGCAGTATTTT. Protein product: CASLTGLAGTPDYTDTQYF. The entire variable domain, with the rest obtained from reference TRBV2 and TRBJ2-3, is as follows: EPEVTQTPSHQVTQMGQEVILRCVPISNHLYFYWYRQILGQKVEFLVSFYNNEISEKSEIFDDQFSVERPDGSNFTLKIRSTKLEDSAMYFCASLTGLAGTPDYTDTQYFGPGTRLTVL.

This clonotype was counted between two and nine times. The chain couples TRBV28 to TRBJ2-1, with 9 bases matching TRBD2. The CDR3 totals 16 residues. With 2 bases clipped from V and 6 bases from J, the junction kept 8 bases outside the gene matches. Germline CDR1 MDHEN, CDR2 SYDVKM. In DNA, the CDR3 is TGTGCCAGCAGTTTAAGGGTGCGGGAGGGCCGCAATGAGCAGTTCTTC. Protein: CASSLRVREGRNEQFF.

This clonotype showed up just a few times. This sequence joins TRBV7-9 and TRBJ2-3; 8 bases line up with TRBD2. The CDR3 covers 14 residues. Germline assignment: CDR1 SEHNR and CDR2 FQNEAQ (reference sequence). V gave up 10 bases and J gave up 4 bases; unmatched junction bases: 10. The chain's CDR3 is CATRGTSQSDTQYF. In DNA form, the CDR3 reads TGTGCCACACGGGGGACTAGTCAATCAGATACGCAGTATTTT.